The 12 T cell receptor beta chains presented below share a single source sample, sequenced in a study of cytotoxic CD8 clonotypes in ibrutinib-treated CLL. The table came from immunoSEQ multiplex PCR; TCRdb's copy has only in-frame clones and leaves some out. The repertoire holds approximately 92,000 clones, roughly three quarters seen once, with about 22% in the top ten. The source material was PBMCs, sampled after 24 months of ibrutinib treatment. The receptor set was obtained from a human donor with chronic lymphocytic leukemia.

CDR3 in DNA: TGTGCCAGCAGAGGAACAGGGGGTCATGGCTACACCTTC. This translates into CASRGTGGHGYTF. The chain is built from TRBV6-1 and TRBJ1-2; 8 nucleotides line up with TRBD1. The CDR3 is 13 residues long. Germline CDR1 MNHNS, CDR2 SASEGT. Trimming took 6 bases from V and 6 from J; bases not matched to a gene: 6.

The V gene is TRBV7-2, the J gene TRBJ2-7; TRBD1 aligns across 8 bases. This CDR3 contains 14 residues. J lost 10 bases, V lost 1 base, and 9 bases had no gene match. Germline V gives CDR1 SGHTA, CDR2 FQGNSA. The DNA of the CDR3 is TGTGCCAGCAGCTTAGTAGGGGGACAGGAAGATCAGTACTTC. Translating it yields CASSLVGGQEDQYF.

In this sample, this clone turned up a few times. V usage is TRBV27 and J usage is TRBJ1-2, with a tentative D call TRBD1 (6 bases). CDR3 size: 14 residues. The ends were cut back, 4 bases at V and 6 bases at J, with 15 bases in the middle. Germline V gene sequence: CDR1 MNHEY, CDR2 SMNVEV (reference sequence). CDR3 sequence: CASSSEQGFHGYTF. CDR3 nucleotide sequence: TGTGCCAGCAGTTCCGAACAGGGATTTCATGGCTACACCTTC.

This clone was detected once. The V and J genes are TRBV7-6 and TRBJ1-4, with TRBD1 matching 10 bases. Losses at the gene ends were 4 bases for V and 2 bases for J; bases not matched to a gene: 7. CDR3 size: 17 residues. CDR1 and CDR2 from the germline V gene are SGHVS and FNYEAQ. The CDR3 DNA reads as TGTGCCAGCAGCTACGGGACAGGGGAGAGGACTAATGAAAAACTGTTTTTT. It is translated as CASSYGTGERTNEKLFF.

The chain carries TRBV4-1 and TRBJ2-3; 12 nucleotides match TRBD2. CDR3 length: 18 amino acids. Germline-derived CDR1 and CDR2 are MGHRA and YSYEKL. The trim removed 6 bases at V and 6 bases at J, leaving 16 bases unmatched. In DNA form, the CDR3 reads TGCGCCAGCAGTCTGATTTCTAGCGGGAGGGGTAATGGCGATACGCAGTATTTT. The encoded protein is CASSLISSGRGNGDTQYF.

The chain is built from TRBV28 and TRBJ1-1; 8 positions match TRBD1. The CDR3 contains 13 residues. V shed 5 bases, J shed 7 bases, and the junction held 6 bases outside the gene matches. Germline V lookup: CDR1 MDHEN, CDR2 SYDVKM. Here the CDR3 reads CASSRTGNGEAFF. CDR3 DNA sequence: TGTGCCAGCAGTCGGACAGGGAATGGTGAAGCTTTCTTT.

The chain combines TRBV2 with TRBJ2-2; 13 nucleotides line up with TRBD2. With V trimmed by 10 bases and J by 7 bases, 6 bases remained unmatched. Germline CDR1 SNHLY, CDR2 FYNNEI. This CDR3 region has 14 residues. The CDR3 DNA is TGTGCCAAGGGACTAGCGGGATCTAACGGGGAGCTGTTTTTT. Its protein is CAKGLAGSNGELFF. Drawing the rest from reference TRBV2 and TRBJ2-2, the complete variable domain is EPEVTQTPSHQVTQMGQEVILRCVPISNHLYFYWYRQILGQKVEFLVSFYNNEISEKSEIFDDQFSVERPDGSNFTLKIRSTKLEDSAMYFCAKGLAGSNGELFFGEGSRLTVL.

This clone was detected once. The genes are TRBV28 and TRBJ1-1, with 8 bases identical to TRBD1. The germline V gene encodes CDR1 MDHEN and CDR2 SYDVKM. V was clipped by 11 bases and J by 1 base; unmatched bases: 3. CDR3 size: 12 residues. The CDR3 DNA follows: TGTGCCTACAGGGGGTGGAACACTGAAGCTTTCTTT. This translates into CAYRGWNTEAFF.

The sample holds a few counts of this clone. The chain is built from TRBV29-1 and TRBJ1-5, with D hard to call. The CDR3 covers 13 residues. With 4 bases removed from V and 3 bases from J, the gap between germline ends came to 10 bases. Germline lookup yields CDR1 SQVTM and CDR2 ANQGSEA. The CDR3 bases are TGCAGCGTTGCGGGATCGGACAATCAGCCCCAGCATTTT. Translation gives CSVAGSDNQPQHF.

This chain uses TRBV28 with TRBJ1-5; the D gene is possibly TRBD1 (6 bases). The CDR3 loop spans 19 amino acids. Trimming took off 4 bases at V and 3 bases at J, with 25 bases between the two ends. Looked up from germline, CDR1 is MDHEN and CDR2 is SYDVKM. The CDR3 region has the DNA TGTGCCAGCAGTTCCCCACTTGGACAGCACAGCAGTGACAATCAGCCCCAGCATTTT. This translates into CASSSPLGQHSSDNQPQHF.

J is TRBJ2-3 and V is TRBV18; maybe TRBD2 (5 bases). Germline lookup yields CDR1 KGHSH and CDR2 LQKENI. CDR3 length: 16 amino acids. Trimming removed 4 bases at V and 0 bases at J, with 14 bases between. The DNA of the CDR3 is TGTGCCAGCTCACGGGGAGACATACTTAGCACAGATACGCAGTATTTT. The encoded protein is CASSRGDILSTDTQYF.

J is TRBJ1-2 and V is TRBV5-4; D ambiguous. V lost 1 base to trimming and J lost 6 bases, with 10 bases between them. Germline CDR1 reads SGHNT; CDR2 reads YYREEE (reference sequence). The CDR3 runs 13 residues. The chain's CDR3 is CASSLYGADGYTF. CDR3 bases: TGTGCCAGCAGCTTGTATGGAGCAGATGGCTACACCTTC.